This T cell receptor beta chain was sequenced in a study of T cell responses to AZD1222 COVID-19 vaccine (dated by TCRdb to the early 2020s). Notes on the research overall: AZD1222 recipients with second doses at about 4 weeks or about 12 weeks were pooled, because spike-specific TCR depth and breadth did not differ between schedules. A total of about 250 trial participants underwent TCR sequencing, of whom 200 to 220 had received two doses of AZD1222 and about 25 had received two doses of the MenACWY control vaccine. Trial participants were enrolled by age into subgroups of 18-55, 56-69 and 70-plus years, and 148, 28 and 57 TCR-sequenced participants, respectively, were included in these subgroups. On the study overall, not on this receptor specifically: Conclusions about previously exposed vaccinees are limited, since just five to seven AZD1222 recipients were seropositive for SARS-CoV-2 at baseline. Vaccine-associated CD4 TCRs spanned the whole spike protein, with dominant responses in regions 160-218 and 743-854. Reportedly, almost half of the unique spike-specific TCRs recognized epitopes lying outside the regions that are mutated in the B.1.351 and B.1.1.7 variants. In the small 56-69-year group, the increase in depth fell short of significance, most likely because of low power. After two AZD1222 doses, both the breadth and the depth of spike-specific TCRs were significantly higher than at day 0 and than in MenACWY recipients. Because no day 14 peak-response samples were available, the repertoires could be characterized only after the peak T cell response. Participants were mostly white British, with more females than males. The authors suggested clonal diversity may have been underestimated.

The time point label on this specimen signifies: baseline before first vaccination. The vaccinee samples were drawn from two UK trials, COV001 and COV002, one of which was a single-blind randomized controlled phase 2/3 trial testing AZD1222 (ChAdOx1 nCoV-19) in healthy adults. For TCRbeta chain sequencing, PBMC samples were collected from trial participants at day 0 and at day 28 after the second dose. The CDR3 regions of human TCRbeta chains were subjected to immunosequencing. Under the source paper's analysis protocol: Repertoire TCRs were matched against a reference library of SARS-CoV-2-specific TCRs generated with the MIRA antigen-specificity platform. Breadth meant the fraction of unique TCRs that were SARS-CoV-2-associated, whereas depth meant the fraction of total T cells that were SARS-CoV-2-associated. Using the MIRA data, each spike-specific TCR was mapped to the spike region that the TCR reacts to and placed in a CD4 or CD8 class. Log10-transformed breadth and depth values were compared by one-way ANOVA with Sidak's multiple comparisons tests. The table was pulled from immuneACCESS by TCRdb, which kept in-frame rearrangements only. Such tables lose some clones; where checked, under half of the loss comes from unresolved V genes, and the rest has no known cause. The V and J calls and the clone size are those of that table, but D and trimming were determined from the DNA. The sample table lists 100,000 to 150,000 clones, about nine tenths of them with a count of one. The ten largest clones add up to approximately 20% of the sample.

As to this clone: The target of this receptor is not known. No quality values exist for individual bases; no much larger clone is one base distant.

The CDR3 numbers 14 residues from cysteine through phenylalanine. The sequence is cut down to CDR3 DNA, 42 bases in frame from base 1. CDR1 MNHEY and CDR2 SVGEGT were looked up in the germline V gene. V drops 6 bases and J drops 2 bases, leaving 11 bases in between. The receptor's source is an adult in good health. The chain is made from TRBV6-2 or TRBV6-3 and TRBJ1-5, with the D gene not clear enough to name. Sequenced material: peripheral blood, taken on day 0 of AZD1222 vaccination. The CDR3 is CASSDQSGNQPQHF. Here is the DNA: TGTGCCAGCAGCGACCAGAGCGGCAATCAGCCCCAGCATTTT.